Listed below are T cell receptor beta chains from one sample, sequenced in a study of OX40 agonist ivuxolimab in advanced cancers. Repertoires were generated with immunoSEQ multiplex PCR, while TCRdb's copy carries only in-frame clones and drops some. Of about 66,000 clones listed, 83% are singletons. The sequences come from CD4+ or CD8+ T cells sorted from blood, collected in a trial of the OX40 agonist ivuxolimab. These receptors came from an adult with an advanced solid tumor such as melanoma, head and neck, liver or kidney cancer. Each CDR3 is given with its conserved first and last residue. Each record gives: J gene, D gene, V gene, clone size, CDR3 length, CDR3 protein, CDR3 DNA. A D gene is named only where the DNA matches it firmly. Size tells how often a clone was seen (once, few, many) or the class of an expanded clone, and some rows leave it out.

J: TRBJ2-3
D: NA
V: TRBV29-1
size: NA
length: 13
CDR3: CSVRGLGTDTQYF
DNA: TGCAGCGTGAGGGGACTGGGCACAGATACGCAGTATTTT

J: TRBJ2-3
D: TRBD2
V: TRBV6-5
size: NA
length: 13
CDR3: CATAGAPTDTQYF
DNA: TGTGCCACAGCGGGGGCCCCCACAGATACGCAGTATTTT

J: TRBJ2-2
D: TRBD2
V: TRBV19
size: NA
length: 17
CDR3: CASSKRTSGYTTGELFF
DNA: TGTGCCAGTAGCAAAAGGACTAGCGGTTATACCACCGGGGAGCTGTTTTTT

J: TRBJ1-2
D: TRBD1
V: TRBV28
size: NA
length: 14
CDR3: CASRRTGSNYGYTF
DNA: TGTGCCAGCAGACGGACAGGGTCTAACTATGGCTACACCTTC

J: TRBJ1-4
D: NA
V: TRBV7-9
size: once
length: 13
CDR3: CASSLYQGEKLFF
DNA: TGTGCCAGCAGCTTATACCAGGGGGAAAAACTGTTTTTT

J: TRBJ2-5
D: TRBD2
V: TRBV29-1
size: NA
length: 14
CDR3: CSVAAGGKGETQYF
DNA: TGCAGCGTTGCTGCGGGAGGGAAGGGAGAGACCCAGTACTTC

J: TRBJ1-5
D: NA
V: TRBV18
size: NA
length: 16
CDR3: CASSPRGTKADQPQHF
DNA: TGTGCCAGCTCACCACGGGGGACAAAAGCTGATCAGCCCCAGCATTTT

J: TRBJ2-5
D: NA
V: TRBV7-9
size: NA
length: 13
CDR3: CASSLVQMETQYF
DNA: TGTGCCAGCAGCTTAGTTCAGATGGAGACCCAGTACTTC

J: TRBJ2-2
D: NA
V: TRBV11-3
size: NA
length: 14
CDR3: CASSFGGTGGELFF
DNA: TGTGCCAGCAGCTTCGGCGGGACGGGCGGGGAGCTGTTTTTT

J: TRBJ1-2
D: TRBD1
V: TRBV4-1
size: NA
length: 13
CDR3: CASSLGQNYGYTF
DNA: TGCGCCAGCAGCCTGGGACAGAACTATGGCTACACCTTC

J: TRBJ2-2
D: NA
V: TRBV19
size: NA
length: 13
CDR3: CASSYTYTGELFF
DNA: TGTGCCAGTAGTTACACCTACACCGGGGAGCTGTTTTTT

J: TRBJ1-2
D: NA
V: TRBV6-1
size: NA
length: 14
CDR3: CASSVRAVGYGYTF
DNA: TGTGCCAGCAGTGTACGGGCAGTAGGGTATGGCTACACCTTC

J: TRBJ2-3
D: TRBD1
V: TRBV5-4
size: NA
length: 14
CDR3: CASSPGTGRDTQYF
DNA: TGTGCCAGCAGCCCCGGGACAGGGAGAGATACGCAGTATTTT